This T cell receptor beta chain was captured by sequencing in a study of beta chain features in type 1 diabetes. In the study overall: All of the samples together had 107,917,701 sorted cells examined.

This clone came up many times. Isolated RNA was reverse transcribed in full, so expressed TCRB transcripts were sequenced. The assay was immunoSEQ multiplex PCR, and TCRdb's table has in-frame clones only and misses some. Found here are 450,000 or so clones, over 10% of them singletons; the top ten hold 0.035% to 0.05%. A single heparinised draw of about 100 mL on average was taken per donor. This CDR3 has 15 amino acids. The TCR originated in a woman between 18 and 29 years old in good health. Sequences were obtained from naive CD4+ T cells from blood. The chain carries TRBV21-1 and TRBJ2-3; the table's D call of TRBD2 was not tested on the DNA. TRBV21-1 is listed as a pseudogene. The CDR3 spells CASSKWTSGTDTQYF. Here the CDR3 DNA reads TGTGCCAGCAGCAAGTGGACTAGCGGCACAGATACGCAGTATTTT.